The rows below give T cell receptor beta chains drawn from one sample of a study of T cells in tuberculosis. The repertoire was sequenced with immunoSEQ multiplex PCR; TCRdb's copy has only in-frame clones and lacks some. Among around 45,000 clones listed, roughly 94% were seen once. The sequenced sample consisted of PBMCs. The receptors originated from a donor between 10 and 35 years old with latent tuberculosis or without tuberculosis infection. Some clones in this sample may be carry-over from other donors' samples. Each CDR3 is given with its conserved first and last residue. The order of the fields is clone size, D gene, V gene, J gene, CDR3 DNA, CDR3 protein. D genes are given only for firm matches. Size tells how often a clone was seen (once, few, many) or the class of an expanded clone, and some rows leave it out.

>-|-|TRBV19|TRBJ2-5
TGTGCCAGTAGTATGACGAACAGGGCAGAGACCCAGTACTTC
CASSMTNRAETQYF
>once|TRBD1|TRBV5-1|TRBJ2-3
TGCGCCAGCAGCTTGGAGGGGGCAGGGACAGATACGCAGTATTTT
CASSLEGAGTDTQYF
>-|TRBD2|TRBV28|TRBJ2-1
TGTGCCAGCCCCCCTAGCGGGAGGTACAATGAGCAGTTCTTC
CASPPSGRYNEQFF
>-|-|TRBV4-3|TRBJ1-5
TGCGCCAGCAGCCAGGGGAGGGGCGATCAGCCCCAGCATTTT
CASSQGRGDQPQHF
>-|TRBD2|TRBV4-1|TRBJ2-1
TGCGCCAGCAGCCCCCCCCCGGGACTAGCGGGAGCAGAGCAGTTCTTC
CASSPPPGLAGAEQFF
>-|TRBD1|TRBV5-4|TRBJ1-2
TGTGCCAGCAGCTTGGGAAGAGACAGGGAATATGGCTACACCTTC
CASSLGRDREYGYTF
>-|TRBD2|TRBV19|TRBJ2-5
TGTGCCAGTAGTATAGAAGGACTAGCGGGAGGTCGAGAGACCCAGTACTTC
CASSIEGLAGGRETQYF
>-|-|TRBV4-1|TRBJ1-2
TGCGCCAGCAGCCAAGAGGGGACAACTACTAACTATGGCTACACCTTC
CASSQEGTTTNYGYTF
>-|TRBD1|TRBV4-1|TRBJ2-1
TGCGCCAGCAGCCCCGGACAGGGATACAATGAGCAGTTCTTC
CASSPGQGYNEQFF
>-|-|TRBV15|TRBJ2-7
TGTGCCACCAGCAGAGGAGACGGGGGACAGCAACAGCAGTACTTC
CATSRGDGGQQQQYF
>-|TRBD1|TRBV4-3|TRBJ2-1
TGCGCCAGCAGCCAAGATTACAGGGGATACAATGAGCAGTTCTTC
CASSQDYRGYNEQFF
>-|-|TRBV7-3|TRBJ2-2
TGTGCCAGCAGCCTAGACAGCCCCGGGGAGCTGTTTTTT
CASSLDSPGELFF
>-|TRBD1|TRBV5-1|TRBJ1-3
TGCGCCAGCAGCTTTACAGGGGTTGGAAACACCATATATTTT
CASSFTGVGNTIYF
>-|TRBD2|TRBV9|TRBJ2-6
TGTGCCAGCAGCGCCCCTCGGGGGGGGCGCATGACTGGGGCCAACGTCCTGACTTTC
CASSAPRGGRMTGANVLTF
>-|-|TRBV27|TRBJ1-4
TGTGCCAGCAGTAGGACAGCATCGGAAAAACTGTTTTTT
CASSRTASEKLFF
>-|TRBD1|TRBV10-3|TRBJ1-1
TGTGCCATCAGTTACCCAGGGGGAGCCCCGGACGCTTTCTTT
CAISYPGGAPDAFF